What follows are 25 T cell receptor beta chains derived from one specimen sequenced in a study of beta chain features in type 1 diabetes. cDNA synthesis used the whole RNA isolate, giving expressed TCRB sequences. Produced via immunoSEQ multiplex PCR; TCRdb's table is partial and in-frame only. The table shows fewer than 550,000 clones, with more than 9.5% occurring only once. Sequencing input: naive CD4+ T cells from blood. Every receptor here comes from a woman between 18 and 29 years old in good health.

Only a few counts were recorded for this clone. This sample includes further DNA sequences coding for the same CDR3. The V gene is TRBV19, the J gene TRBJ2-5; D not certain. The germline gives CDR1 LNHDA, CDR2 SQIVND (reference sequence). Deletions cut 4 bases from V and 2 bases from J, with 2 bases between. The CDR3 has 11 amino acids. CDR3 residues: CASSRQETQYF. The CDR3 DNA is TGTGCCAGTAGTAGACAAGAGACCCAGTACTTC.

CDR3 sequence (DNA): TGTGCCAGCAGACGAATCGGGACAGATAATTCACCCCTCCACTTT. This translates into CASRRIGTDNSPLHF. The chain has TRBV27 and TRBJ1-6, with 7 bases lining up with TRBD1. Germline CDR1 MNHEY, CDR2 SMNVEV (reference sequence). V shed 6 bases and J 5 bases; nucleotides not matched to a gene: 7. The CDR3 consists of 15 residues.

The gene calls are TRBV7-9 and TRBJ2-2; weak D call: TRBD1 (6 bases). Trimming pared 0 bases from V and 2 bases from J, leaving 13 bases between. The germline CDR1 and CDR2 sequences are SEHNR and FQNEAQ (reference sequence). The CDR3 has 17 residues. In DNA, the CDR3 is TGTGCCAGCAGCTTAGCGGGCGGCAGGGGAAACACCGGGGAGCTGTTTTTT. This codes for CASSLAGGRGNTGELFF.

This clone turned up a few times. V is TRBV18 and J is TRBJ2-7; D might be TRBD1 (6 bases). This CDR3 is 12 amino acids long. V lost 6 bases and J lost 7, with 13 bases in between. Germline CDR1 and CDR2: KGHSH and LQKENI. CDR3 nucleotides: TGTGCCAGCTCCGGGACATCGTTGGAGCAGTACTTC. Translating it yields CASSGTSLEQYF.

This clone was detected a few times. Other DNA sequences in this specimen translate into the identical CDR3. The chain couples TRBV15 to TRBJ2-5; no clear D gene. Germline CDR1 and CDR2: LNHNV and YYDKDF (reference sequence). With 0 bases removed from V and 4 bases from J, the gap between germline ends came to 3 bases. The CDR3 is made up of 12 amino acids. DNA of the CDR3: TGTGCCACCAGCAGAGATCGAGAGACCCAGTACTTC. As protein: CATSRDRETQYF.

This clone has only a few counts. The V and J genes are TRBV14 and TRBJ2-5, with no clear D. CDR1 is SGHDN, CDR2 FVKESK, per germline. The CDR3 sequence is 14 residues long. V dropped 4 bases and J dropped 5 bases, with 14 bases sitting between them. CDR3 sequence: CASSPFRPQETQYF. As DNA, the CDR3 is TGTGCCAGCAGCCCGTTCCGTCCGCAGGAGACCCAGTACTTC.

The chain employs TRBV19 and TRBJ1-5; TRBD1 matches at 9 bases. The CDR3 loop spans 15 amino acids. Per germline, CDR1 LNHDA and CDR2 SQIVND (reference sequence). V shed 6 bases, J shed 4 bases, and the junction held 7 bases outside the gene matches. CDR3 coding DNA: TGTGCCAGTAGCCTCGGGACAGGGCAAAATCAGCCCCAGCATTTT. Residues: CASSLGTGQNQPQHF.

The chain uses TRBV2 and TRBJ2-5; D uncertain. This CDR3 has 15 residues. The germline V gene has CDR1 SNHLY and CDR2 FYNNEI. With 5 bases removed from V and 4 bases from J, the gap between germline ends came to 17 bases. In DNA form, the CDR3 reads TGTGCCAGCAGTCGTTACCGGTTGGCATCAGAGACCCAGTACTTC. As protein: CASSRYRLASETQYF.

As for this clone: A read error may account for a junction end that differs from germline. Here the CDR3 DNA reads TGTGCTAGCAGCTTAGCGCTGGGACGCCACAATGAGCAGTTCTTC. This encodes CASSLALGRHNEQFF. This chain connects TRBV7-7 to TRBJ2-1; either TRBD1 or TRBD2 may supply D (5 bases each). The CDR3 runs to 15 residues. Germline lookup yields CDR1 SSHAT and CDR2 FNYEAQ (reference sequence).

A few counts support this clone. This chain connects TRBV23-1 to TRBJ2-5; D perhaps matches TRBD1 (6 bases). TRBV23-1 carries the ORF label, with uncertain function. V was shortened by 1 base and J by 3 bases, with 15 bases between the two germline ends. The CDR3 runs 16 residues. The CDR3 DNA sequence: TGCGCCAGCAGTCAATTCTACGGACAGCCCAAAGAGACCCAGTACTTC. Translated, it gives CASSQFYGQPKETQYF.

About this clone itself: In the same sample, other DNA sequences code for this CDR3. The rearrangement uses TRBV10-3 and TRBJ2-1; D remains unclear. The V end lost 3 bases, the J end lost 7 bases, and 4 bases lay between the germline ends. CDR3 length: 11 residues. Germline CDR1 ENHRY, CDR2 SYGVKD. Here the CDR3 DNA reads TGTGCCATCAGTGAAGGAAATGAGCAGTTCTTC. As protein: CAISEGNEQFF.

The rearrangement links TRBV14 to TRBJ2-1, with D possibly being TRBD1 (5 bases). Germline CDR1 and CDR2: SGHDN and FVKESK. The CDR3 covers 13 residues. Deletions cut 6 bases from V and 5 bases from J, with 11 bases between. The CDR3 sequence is CASSHPGNNEQFF. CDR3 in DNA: TGTGCCAGCAGTCATCCAGGGAACAATGAGCAGTTCTTC.

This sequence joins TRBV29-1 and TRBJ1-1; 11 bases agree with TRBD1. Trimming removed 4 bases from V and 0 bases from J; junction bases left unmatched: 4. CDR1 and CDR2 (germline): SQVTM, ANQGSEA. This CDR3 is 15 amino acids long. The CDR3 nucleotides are TGCAGCGTTGCTGGGGACAGGGGGGTGAACACTGAAGCTTTCTTT. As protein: CSVAGDRGVNTEAFF.

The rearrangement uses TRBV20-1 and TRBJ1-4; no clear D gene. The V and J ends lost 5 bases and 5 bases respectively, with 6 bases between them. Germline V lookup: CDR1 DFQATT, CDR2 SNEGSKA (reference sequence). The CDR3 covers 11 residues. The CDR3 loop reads CSALQNEKLFF. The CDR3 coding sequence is TGCAGTGCTTTACAAAATGAAAAACTGTTTTTT.

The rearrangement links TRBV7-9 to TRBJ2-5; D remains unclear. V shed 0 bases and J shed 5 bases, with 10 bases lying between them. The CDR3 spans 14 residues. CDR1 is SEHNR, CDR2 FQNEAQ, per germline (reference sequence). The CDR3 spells CASSLALLAETQYF. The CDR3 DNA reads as TGTGCCAGCAGCTTAGCCCTCCTCGCGGAGACCCAGTACTTC.

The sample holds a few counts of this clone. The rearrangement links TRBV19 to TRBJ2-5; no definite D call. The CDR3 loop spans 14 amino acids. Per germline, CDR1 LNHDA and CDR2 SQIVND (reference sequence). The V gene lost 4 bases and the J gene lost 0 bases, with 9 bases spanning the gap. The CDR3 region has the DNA TGTGCCAGTAGTAAAAATGGGTACCAAGAGACCCAGTACTTC. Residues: CASSKNGYQETQYF.

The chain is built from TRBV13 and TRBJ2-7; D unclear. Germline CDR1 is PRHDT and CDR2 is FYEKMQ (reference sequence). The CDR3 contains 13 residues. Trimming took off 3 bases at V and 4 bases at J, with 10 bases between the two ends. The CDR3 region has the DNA TGTGCCAGCAGCTTTGGGCCCAGGTACGAGCAGTACTTC. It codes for CASSFGPRYEQYF.

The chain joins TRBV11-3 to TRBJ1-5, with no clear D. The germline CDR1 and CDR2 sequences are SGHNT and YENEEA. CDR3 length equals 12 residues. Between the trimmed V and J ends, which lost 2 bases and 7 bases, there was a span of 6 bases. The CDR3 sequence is CASSLRAQPQHF. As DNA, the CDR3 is TGTGCCAGCAGCTTACGGGCCCAGCCCCAGCATTTT.

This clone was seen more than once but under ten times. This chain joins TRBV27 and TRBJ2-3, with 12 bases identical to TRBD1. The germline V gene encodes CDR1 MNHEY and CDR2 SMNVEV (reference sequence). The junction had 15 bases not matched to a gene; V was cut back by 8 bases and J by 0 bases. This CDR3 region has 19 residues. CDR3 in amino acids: CASRDRGLPWADSTDTQYF. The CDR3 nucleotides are TGTGCCAGCCGGGACAGGGGGCTACCCTGGGCAGATAGCACAGATACGCAGTATTTT.

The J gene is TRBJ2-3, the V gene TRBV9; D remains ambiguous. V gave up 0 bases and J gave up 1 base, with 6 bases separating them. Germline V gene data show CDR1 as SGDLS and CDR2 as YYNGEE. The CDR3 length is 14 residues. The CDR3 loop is CASSVGLRTDTQYF. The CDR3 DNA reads TGTGCCAGCAGCGTAGGACTGCGCACAGATACGCAGTATTTT.

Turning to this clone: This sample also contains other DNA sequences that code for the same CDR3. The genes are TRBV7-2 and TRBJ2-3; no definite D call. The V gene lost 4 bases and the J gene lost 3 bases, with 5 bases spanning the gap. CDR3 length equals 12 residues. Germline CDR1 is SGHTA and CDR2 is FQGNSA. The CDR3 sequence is CASSWSTDTQYF. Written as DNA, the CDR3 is TGTGCCAGCAGCTGGAGTACAGATACGCAGTATTTT. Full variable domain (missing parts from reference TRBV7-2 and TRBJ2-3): GAGVSQSPSNKVTEKGKDVELRCDPISGHTALYWYRQSLGQGLEFLIYFQGNSAPDKSGLPSDRFSAERTGGSVSTLTIQRTQQEDSAVYLCASSWSTDTQYFGPGTRLTVL.

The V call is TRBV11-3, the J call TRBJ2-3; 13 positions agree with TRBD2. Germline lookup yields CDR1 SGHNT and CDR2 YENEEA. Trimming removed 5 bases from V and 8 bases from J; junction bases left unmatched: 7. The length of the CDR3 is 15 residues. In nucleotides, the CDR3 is TGTGCCAGCAGCACGGGGACTAGCGGGGAGGTTACGCAGTATTTT. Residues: CASSTGTSGEVTQYF.

The CDR3 here is CASSFPTSTNEQFF. In DNA form, the CDR3 reads TGCGCCAGCAGCTTCCCGACTAGTACCAATGAGCAGTTCTTC. The chain employs TRBV5-1 and TRBJ2-1, with D perhaps TRBD2 (6 bases). V was shortened by 2 bases and J by 6 bases, with 12 bases between the two germline ends. Germline CDR1 SGHRS, CDR2 YFSETQ. This CDR3 comprises 14 residues.

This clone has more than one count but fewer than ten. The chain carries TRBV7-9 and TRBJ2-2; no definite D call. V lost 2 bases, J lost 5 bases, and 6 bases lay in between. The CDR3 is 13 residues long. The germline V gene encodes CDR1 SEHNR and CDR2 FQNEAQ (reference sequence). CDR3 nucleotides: TGTGCCAGCAGCTTACTCATGACCGGGGAGCTGTTTTTT. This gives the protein CASSLLMTGELFF.

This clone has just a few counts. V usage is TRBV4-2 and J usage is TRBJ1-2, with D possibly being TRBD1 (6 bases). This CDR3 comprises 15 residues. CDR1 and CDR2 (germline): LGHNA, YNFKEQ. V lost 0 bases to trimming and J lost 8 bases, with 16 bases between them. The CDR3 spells CASSQDPGRGGGYTF. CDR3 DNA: TGTGCCAGCAGCCAAGATCCGGGCAGGGGCGGCGGCTACACCTTC.